The rows below give T cell receptor beta chains drawn from one sample of a study of cytomegalovirus exposure and HLA in healthy donors. The table came from immunoSEQ multiplex PCR; TCRdb's copy has only in-frame clones and leaves some out. Of some 93,000 clones in the sample, roughly a tenth were seen once. The sequenced sample was PBMCs. These receptors came from a man aged 50 to 60 in good health and CMV-seropositive. Both conserved end residues are part of each CDR3. A D gene is named only where the DNA matches it firmly. A row's size may be missing; if present it is once, few, many or a size class.

CDR3 length: 15
clone size: few
J gene: TRBJ2-5
D gene: .
V gene: TRBV21-1
CDR3 DNA: TGTGCCAGCAGCAAACCGGACAGGGTAGAAGAGACCCAGTACTTC
CDR3 protein: CASSKPDRVEETQYF

CDR3 length: 16
clone size: few
J gene: TRBJ2-2
D gene: TRBD1
V gene: TRBV25-1
CDR3 DNA: TGTGCCAGCAGTGCAGCCGGGACAGCTTACACCGGGGAGCTGTTTTTT
CDR3 protein: CASSAAGTAYTGELFF

CDR3 length: 16
clone size: few
J gene: TRBJ1-5
D gene: TRBD1
V gene: TRBV28
CDR3 DNA: TGTGCCAGCAGCCGAATCGGGACAGCTAGCAATCAGCCCCAGCATTTT
CDR3 protein: CASSRIGTASNQPQHF

CDR3 length: 13
clone size: few
J gene: TRBJ1-2
D gene: .
V gene: TRBV7-2
CDR3 DNA: TGTGCCAGCAGCTTCGAGAGTAACTATGGCTACACCTTC
CDR3 protein: CASSFESNYGYTF

CDR3 length: 13
clone size: .
J gene: TRBJ2-7
D gene: .
V gene: TRBV10-3
CDR3 DNA: TGTGCCATCAGTGAGGCGGATACCTACGAGCAGTACTTC
CDR3 protein: CAISEADTYEQYF

CDR3 length: 14
clone size: .
J gene: TRBJ2-7
D gene: .
V gene: TRBV6-6
CDR3 DNA: TGTGCCAGCAGTTACGAGGGCCCACTTTACGAGCAGTACTTC
CDR3 protein: CASSYEGPLYEQYF

CDR3 length: 16
clone size: .
J gene: TRBJ2-3
D gene: .
V gene: TRBV6-5
CDR3 DNA: TGTGCCAGCAGTTACACACAGGGAGGGGGCACAGATACGCAGTATTTT
CDR3 protein: CASSYTQGGGTDTQYF

CDR3 length: 14
clone size: .
J gene: TRBJ2-7
D gene: .
V gene: TRBV9
CDR3 DNA: TGTGCCAGCAGCGTAGGAGGGGGGGAATACGAGCAGTACTTC
CDR3 protein: CASSVGGGEYEQYF

CDR3 length: 16
clone size: few
J gene: TRBJ2-3
D gene: TRBD2
V gene: TRBV5-1
CDR3 DNA: TGCGCCAGCAGCTTGGGACTAGCGGAGTCCACAGATACGCAGTATTTT
CDR3 protein: CASSLGLAESTDTQYF

CDR3 length: 14
clone size: .
J gene: TRBJ2-2
D gene: .
V gene: TRBV30
CDR3 DNA: TGTGCCTGGAGTGTACAGCACGGTACCGGGGAGCTGTTTTTT
CDR3 protein: CAWSVQHGTGELFF

CDR3 length: 14
clone size: .
J gene: TRBJ2-7
D gene: TRBD2
V gene: TRBV6-5
CDR3 DNA: TGTGCCAGCAGCCAAGCGGGAGGGGGCTACGAGCAGTACTTC
CDR3 protein: CASSQAGGGYEQYF

CDR3 length: 13
clone size: few
J gene: TRBJ1-1
D gene: .
V gene: TRBV7-9
CDR3 DNA: TGTGCCAGCAGCTTTGGCACGAACACTGAAGCTTTCTTT
CDR3 protein: CASSFGTNTEAFF

CDR3 length: 17
clone size: .
J gene: TRBJ2-7
D gene: TRBD2
V gene: TRBV28
CDR3 DNA: TGTGCCAGCAGTATGCGTAATCTCCAGGGAGGGTCCTACGAGCAGTACTTC
CDR3 protein: CASSMRNLQGGSYEQYF

CDR3 length: 13
clone size: .
J gene: TRBJ1-1
D gene: .
V gene: TRBV7-9
CDR3 DNA: TGTGCCAGCAGCTTTCCCTTAAACACTGAAGCTTTCTTT
CDR3 protein: CASSFPLNTEAFF

CDR3 length: 19
clone size: few
J gene: TRBJ2-2
D gene: TRBD2
V gene: TRBV4-3
CDR3 DNA: TGCGCCAGCAGCCAAGAAGGAACGGGACTAGCGGGAGGGCCCGGGGAGCTGTTTTTT
CDR3 protein: CASSQEGTGLAGGPGELFF

CDR3 length: 15
clone size: few
J gene: TRBJ1-5
D gene: .
V gene: TRBV9
CDR3 DNA: TGTGCCAGCAGCGTATCCGGGACAACCAATCAGCCCCAGCATTTT
CDR3 protein: CASSVSGTTNQPQHF

CDR3 length: 12
clone size: .
J gene: TRBJ2-7
D gene: .
V gene: TRBV29-1
CDR3 DNA: TGCAGCGTTTCGTGGGGGCCCTACGAGCAGTACTTC
CDR3 protein: CSVSWGPYEQYF

CDR3 length: 13
clone size: .
J gene: TRBJ2-7
D gene: .
V gene: TRBV6-6
CDR3 DNA: TGTGCCAGCAGTTACTCGAAGGGGTACGAGCAGTACTTC
CDR3 protein: CASSYSKGYEQYF

CDR3 length: 15
clone size: .
J gene: TRBJ1-6
D gene: .
V gene: TRBV7-9
CDR3 DNA: TGTGCCAGCAGCTTAACGGCAGGAGGGTTTTCACCCCTCCACTTT
CDR3 protein: CASSLTAGGFSPLHF

CDR3 length: 13
clone size: few
J gene: TRBJ1-2
D gene: .
V gene: TRBV19
CDR3 DNA: TGTGCCAGTAGCCCAGGGGCCGGCTATGGCTACACCTTC
CDR3 protein: CASSPGAGYGYTF

CDR3 length: 17
clone size: .
J gene: TRBJ2-7
D gene: TRBD2
V gene: TRBV7-2
CDR3 DNA: TGTGCCAGCAGCTTAACTAGCGGAACCCCTTTACCCTACGAGCAGTACTTC
CDR3 protein: CASSLTSGTPLPYEQYF

CDR3 length: 16
clone size: few
J gene: TRBJ2-7
D gene: TRBD1
V gene: TRBV5-1
CDR3 DNA: TGCGCCAGCAGCTTGGCAGGGGGCAAGACGTCGGACGAGCAGTACTTC
CDR3 protein: CASSLAGGKTSDEQYF

CDR3 length: 18
clone size: few
J gene: TRBJ1-5
D gene: .
V gene: TRBV5-1
CDR3 DNA: TGCGCCAGCAGCCCGTCCCCGGCGTTTGGGGCGGGCAATCAGCCCCAGCATTTT
CDR3 protein: CASSPSPAFGAGNQPQHF

CDR3 length: 14
clone size: few
J gene: TRBJ1-5
D gene: .
V gene: TRBV10-2
CDR3 DNA: TGCGCCAGCAGTGAGCCCGGAGGAGGCCAGCCCCAGCATTTT
CDR3 protein: CASSEPGGGQPQHF

CDR3 length: 16
clone size: many
J gene: TRBJ2-7
D gene: TRBD2
V gene: TRBV18
CDR3 DNA: TGTGCCAGCTCACCGGGCCGAGCGGGAGGTTCCTACGAGCAGTACTTC
CDR3 protein: CASSPGRAGGSYEQYF

CDR3 length: 13
clone size: .
J gene: TRBJ2-5
D gene: TRBD1
V gene: TRBV7-3
CDR3 DNA: TGTGCCAGCAGCCGAGACAGGGGAGAGACCCAGTACTTC
CDR3 protein: CASSRDRGETQYF

CDR3 length: 15
clone size: few
J gene: TRBJ2-2
D gene: TRBD1
V gene: TRBV30
CDR3 DNA: TGTGCCTGGAGTGTACTGCAGGGGGCGCCCGGGGAGCTGTTTTTT
CDR3 protein: CAWSVLQGAPGELFF

CDR3 length: 15
clone size: few
J gene: TRBJ1-1
D gene: .
V gene: TRBV28
CDR3 DNA: TGTGCCAGCAGAGGCCCCGGGCAGGGCGTCACTGAAGCTTTCTTT
CDR3 protein: CASRGPGQGVTEAFF

CDR3 length: 15
clone size: few
J gene: TRBJ2-1
D gene: TRBD2
V gene: TRBV29-1
CDR3 DNA: TGCAGCGGTGCCGGTTTGCGGGAGTCCTACAATGAGCAGTTCTTC
CDR3 protein: CSGAGLRESYNEQFF

CDR3 length: 13
clone size: .
J gene: TRBJ1-5
D gene: TRBD1
V gene: TRBV29-1
CDR3 DNA: TGCAGCGTTGTGACAGGGAGCAATCAGCCCCAGCATTTT
CDR3 protein: CSVVTGSNQPQHF

CDR3 length: 15
clone size: .
J gene: TRBJ1-4
D gene: TRBD1
V gene: TRBV30
CDR3 DNA: TGTGCCTGGAGGGCCGGGACAGTACAAAATGAAAAACTGTTTTTT
CDR3 protein: CAWRAGTVQNEKLFF

CDR3 length: 13
clone size: .
J gene: TRBJ1-1
D gene: .
V gene: TRBV2
CDR3 DNA: TGTGCCAGCAGTTCAGACCAGGGGCGCAGAGCTTTCTTT
CDR3 protein: CASSSDQGRRAFF

CDR3 length: 14
clone size: .
J gene: TRBJ1-1
D gene: .
V gene: TRBV19
CDR3 DNA: TGTGCCAGTAGTGCCCGTCAGGGATTCACTGAAGCTTTCTTT
CDR3 protein: CASSARQGFTEAFF

CDR3 length: 13
clone size: few
J gene: TRBJ2-7
D gene: .
V gene: TRBV11-2
CDR3 DNA: TGTGCCAGCAGCAAGGCGGGAATTCGCGAGCAGTACTTC
CDR3 protein: CASSKAGIREQYF

CDR3 length: 15
clone size: .
J gene: TRBJ1-2
D gene: .
V gene: TRBV18
CDR3 DNA: TGTGCCAGCTCCCCCTATGACGGGGTTTCAGGAGGCTACACCTTC
CDR3 protein: CASSPYDGVSGGYTF

CDR3 length: 16
clone size: .
J gene: TRBJ2-3
D gene: TRBD1
V gene: TRBV5-1
CDR3 DNA: TGCGCCAGCAGCGCCTCGACAGGGGGCCTCACAGATACGCAGTATTTT
CDR3 protein: CASSASTGGLTDTQYF

CDR3 length: 17
clone size: .
J gene: TRBJ1-2
D gene: .
V gene: TRBV5-4
CDR3 DNA: TGTGCCAGCAGCCCGCAGTTAGGGGGAAACATCGTTCATGGCTACACCTTC
CDR3 protein: CASSPQLGGNIVHGYTF

CDR3 length: 16
clone size: .
J gene: TRBJ2-2
D gene: TRBD1
V gene: TRBV7-3
CDR3 DNA: TGTGCCAGCAGCTCGACCCCGACAGGGTACACCGGGGAGCTGTTTTTT
CDR3 protein: CASSSTPTGYTGELFF

CDR3 length: 18
clone size: few
J gene: TRBJ2-1
D gene: TRBD2
V gene: TRBV5-1
CDR3 DNA: TGCGCCAGCAGCTTGAACAACATAGCGGGACCCGACCGGAATGAGCAGTTCTTC
CDR3 protein: CASSLNNIAGPDRNEQFF

CDR3 length: 16
clone size: few
J gene: TRBJ2-3
D gene: .
V gene: TRBV5-4
CDR3 DNA: TGTGCCAGCAGCTTGAAGTGGGCTCGTGCCACAGATACGCAGTATTTT
CDR3 protein: CASSLKWARATDTQYF

CDR3 length: 14
clone size: few
J gene: TRBJ1-1
D gene: TRBD1
V gene: TRBV10-3
CDR3 DNA: TGTGCCATCAGGACGACAGGGGACAACACTGAAGCTTTCTTT
CDR3 protein: CAIRTTGDNTEAFF

CDR3 length: 14
clone size: few
J gene: TRBJ2-7
D gene: TRBD1
V gene: TRBV28
CDR3 DNA: TGTGCCAGCAGTCCATTACAGGGGGCCTACGAGCAGTACTTC
CDR3 protein: CASSPLQGAYEQYF

CDR3 length: 16
clone size: few
J gene: TRBJ2-7
D gene: TRBD1
V gene: TRBV2
CDR3 DNA: TGTGCCAGCAGGACCGGGACAGACCACACAAGGGGCGAGCAGTACTTC
CDR3 protein: CASRTGTDHTRGEQYF

CDR3 length: 15
clone size: few
J gene: TRBJ1-1
D gene: .
V gene: TRBV4-1
CDR3 DNA: TGCGCCAGCAGCCAAGGGGAGGCGGCAGACACTGAAGCTTTCTTT
CDR3 protein: CASSQGEAADTEAFF

CDR3 length: 14
clone size: .
J gene: TRBJ2-7
D gene: .
V gene: TRBV7-3
CDR3 DNA: TGTGCCAGCAGCCCAAGGAGGGGAGATCTCGAGCAGTACTTC
CDR3 protein: CASSPRRGDLEQYF

CDR3 length: 14
clone size: .
J gene: TRBJ1-1
D gene: .
V gene: TRBV6-5
CDR3 DNA: TGTGCCAGCCGTGGGGGAGGCGGTCGGACTGAAGCTTTCTTT
CDR3 protein: CASRGGGGRTEAFF

CDR3 length: 14
clone size: .
J gene: TRBJ2-7
D gene: .
V gene: TRBV10-3
CDR3 DNA: TGTGCCATCAAAAATTCTATCGCGTCCTACGAGCAGTACTTC
CDR3 protein: CAIKNSIASYEQYF

CDR3 length: 14
clone size: .
J gene: TRBJ1-1
D gene: TRBD1
V gene: TRBV7-9
CDR3 DNA: TGTGCCAGCAGCCCCCGACAGGGGAACACTGAAGCTTTCTTT
CDR3 protein: CASSPRQGNTEAFF

CDR3 length: 15
clone size: few
J gene: TRBJ2-1
D gene: .
V gene: TRBV4-2
CDR3 DNA: TGTGCCAGCAGCCAAGGGGGAGGGGGGGGCGTTGAGCAGTTCTTC
CDR3 protein: CASSQGGGGGVEQFF

CDR3 length: 14
clone size: few
J gene: TRBJ2-2
D gene: .
V gene: TRBV7-2
CDR3 DNA: TGTGCCAGCAGGACGGAGGGGAACACCGGGGAGCTGTTTTTT
CDR3 protein: CASRTEGNTGELFF